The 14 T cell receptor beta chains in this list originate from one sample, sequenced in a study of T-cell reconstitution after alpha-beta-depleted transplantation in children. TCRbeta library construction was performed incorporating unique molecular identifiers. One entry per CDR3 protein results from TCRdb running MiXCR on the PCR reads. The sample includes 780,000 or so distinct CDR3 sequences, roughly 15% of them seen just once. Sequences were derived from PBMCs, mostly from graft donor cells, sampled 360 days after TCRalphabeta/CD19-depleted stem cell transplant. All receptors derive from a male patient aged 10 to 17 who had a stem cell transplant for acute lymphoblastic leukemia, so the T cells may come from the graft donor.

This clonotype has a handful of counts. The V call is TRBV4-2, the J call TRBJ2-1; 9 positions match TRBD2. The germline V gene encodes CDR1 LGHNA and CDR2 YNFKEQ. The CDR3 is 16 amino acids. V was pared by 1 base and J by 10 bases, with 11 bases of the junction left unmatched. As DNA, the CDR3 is TGTGCCAGCAGCCAAGTCGCGGGAGGGCGAACGTGGGAGCAGTTCTTC. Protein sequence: CASSQVAGGRTWEQFF.

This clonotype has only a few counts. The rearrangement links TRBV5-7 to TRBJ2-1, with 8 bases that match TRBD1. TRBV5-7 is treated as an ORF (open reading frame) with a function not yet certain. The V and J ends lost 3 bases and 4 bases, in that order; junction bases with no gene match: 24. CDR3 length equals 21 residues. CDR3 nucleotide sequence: TGTGCCAGCAGCTCAAAGACAGGGGCGGCGGTTCGGCGGCTGACATACAATGAGCAGTTCTTC. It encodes CASSSKTGAAVRRLTYNEQFF.

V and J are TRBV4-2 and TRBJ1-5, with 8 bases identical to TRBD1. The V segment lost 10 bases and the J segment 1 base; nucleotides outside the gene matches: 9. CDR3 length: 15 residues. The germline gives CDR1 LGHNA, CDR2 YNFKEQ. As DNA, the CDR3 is TGTGCCATGGGCCCCGGACAGGGAAGCAATCAGCCCCAGCATTTT. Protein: CAMGPGQGSNQPQHF.

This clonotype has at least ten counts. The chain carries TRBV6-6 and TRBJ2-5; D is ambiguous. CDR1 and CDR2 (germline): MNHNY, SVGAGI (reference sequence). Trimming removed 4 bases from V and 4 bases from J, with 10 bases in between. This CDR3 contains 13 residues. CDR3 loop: CASSWSRGETQYF. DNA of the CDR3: TGTGCCAGCAGTTGGTCCCGAGGAGAGACCCAGTACTTC.

The CDR3 loop is CASSATAGGPADTQYF. In DNA form, the CDR3 reads TGTGCCAGCAGCGCCACAGCGGGAGGGCCCGCAGATACGCAGTATTTT. The J gene is TRBJ2-3, the V gene TRBV7-9; 10 bases line up with TRBD2. With 5 bases clipped from V and 4 bases from J, the junction kept 9 bases outside the gene matches. The germline V gene encodes CDR1 SEHNR and CDR2 FQNEAQ (reference sequence). The CDR3 length is 16 residues.

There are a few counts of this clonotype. The CDR3 sequence is CSASSGLAIYNEQFF. The CDR3 nucleotides are TGCAGTGCTAGTTCTGGGCTAGCGATATACAATGAGCAGTTCTTC. This sequence joins TRBV20-1 and TRBJ2-1, with D perhaps matching TRBD2 (6 bases). Trimming took 3 bases from V and 4 from J, leaving 16 bases between them. Germline V gives CDR1 DFQATT, CDR2 SNEGSKA (reference sequence). The CDR3 runs to 15 residues.

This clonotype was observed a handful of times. CDR3 sequence: CASSLRGTWDEQYF. CDR3 DNA: TGCGCCAGCAGCTTGCGAGGGACCTGGGACGAGCAGTACTTC. This chain links TRBV5-1 with TRBJ2-7; D tentatively fits TRBD1 or TRBD2 (5 bases each). This CDR3 region has 14 residues. Trimming stripped 1 base from V and 5 bases from J, with 13 bases between. Germline V gene data show CDR1 as SGHRS and CDR2 as YFSETQ. Variable domain in full (rest from reference TRBV5-1 and TRBJ2-7): KAGVTQTPRYLIKTRGQQVTLSCSPISGHRSVSWYQQTPGQGLQFLFEYFSETQRNKGNFPGRFSGRQFSNSRSEMNVSTLELGDSALYLCASSLRGTWDEQYFGPGTRLTVT.

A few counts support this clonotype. CDR3 sequence (DNA): TGTGCCAGCTCACCTTTTACAGGGGGCATAGGAGAGACCCAGTACTTC. As protein: CASSPFTGGIGETQYF. This sequence joins TRBV18 and TRBJ2-5; TRBD1 aligns across 9 bases. The length of the CDR3 is 16 residues. Germline V gene sequence: CDR1 KGHSH, CDR2 LQKENI. V gave up 3 bases and J gave up 4 bases; unmatched junction bases: 9.

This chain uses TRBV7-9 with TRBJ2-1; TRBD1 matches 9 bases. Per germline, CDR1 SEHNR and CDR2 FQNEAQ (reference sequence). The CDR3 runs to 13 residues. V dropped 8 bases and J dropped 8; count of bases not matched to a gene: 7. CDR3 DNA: TGTGCCAGCCGACAGGGGGTTTTTCATGAGCAGTTCTTC. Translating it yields CASRQGVFHEQFF.

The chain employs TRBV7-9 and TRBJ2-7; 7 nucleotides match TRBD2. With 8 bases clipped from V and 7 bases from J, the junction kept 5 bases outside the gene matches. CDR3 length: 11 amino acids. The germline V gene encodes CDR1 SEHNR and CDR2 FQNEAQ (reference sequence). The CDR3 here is CASGRDPEQYF. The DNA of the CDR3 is TGTGCCAGCGGGAGGGACCCTGAGCAGTACTTC.

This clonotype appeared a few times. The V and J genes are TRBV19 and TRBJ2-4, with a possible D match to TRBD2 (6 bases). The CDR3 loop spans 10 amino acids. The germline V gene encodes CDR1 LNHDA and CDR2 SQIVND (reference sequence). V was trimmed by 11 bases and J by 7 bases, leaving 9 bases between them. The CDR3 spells CAAGLNIQYF. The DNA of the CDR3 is TGTGCCGCGGGATTGAACATTCAGTACTTC.

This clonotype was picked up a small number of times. The CDR3 nucleotides read TGCAGCGTTGAAACATTTTGGCGGGCATCCTACAATGAGCAGTTCTTC. This gives the protein CSVETFWRASYNEQFF. This chain connects TRBV29-1 to TRBJ2-1; the D gene is possibly TRBD2 (5 bases). The CDR3 is 16 residues long. Trimming cost V 2 bases and J 1 base, with 15 bases left between them. The germline V gene encodes CDR1 SQVTM and CDR2 ANQGSEA.

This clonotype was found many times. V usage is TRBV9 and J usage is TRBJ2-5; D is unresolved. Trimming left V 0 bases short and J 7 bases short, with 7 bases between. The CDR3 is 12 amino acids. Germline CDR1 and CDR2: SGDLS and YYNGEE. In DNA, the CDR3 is TGTGCCAGCAGCGTAGAGGGTAGGACCCAGTACTTC. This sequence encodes CASSVEGRTQYF.

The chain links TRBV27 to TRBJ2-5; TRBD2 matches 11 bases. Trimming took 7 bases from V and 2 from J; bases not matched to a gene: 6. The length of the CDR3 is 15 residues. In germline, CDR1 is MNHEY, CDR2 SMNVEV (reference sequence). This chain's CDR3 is CASIPVAGGQETQYF. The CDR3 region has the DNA TGTGCCAGCATTCCAGTAGCGGGAGGGCAAGAGACCCAGTACTTC.